A single sample is the source of the 30 T cell receptor beta chains below, sequenced in a study of CD8+CD57+ T cells in acquired aplastic anemia. By flow cytometry, patients selected for sequencing had shown an expansion of CD8+CD57+ cells. TCR beta VDJ and CDR3 profiles were obtained from a genomic DNA template. TCRdb used MiXCR to reprocess the reads, holding one entry per CDR3 protein. The sample includes a few hundred thousand distinct CDR3 sequences, less than 60% seen only once; the top ten take 20%. The sequencing input was sorted CD4+, CD8+, or CD8+CD57+ T cells (not recorded which) from PBMCs. These TCRs come from a human donor with aplastic anemia.

This clonotype was seen many times. The gene calls are TRBV14 and TRBJ1-2, with TRBD1 identical over 7 bases. The CDR3 totals 17 residues. Germline assignment: CDR1 SGHDN and CDR2 FVKESK. Trimming cost V 3 bases and J 7 bases; bases outside gene matches: 17. The CDR3 DNA sequence: TGTGCCAGCAGCCATTTGGGCTCGGGACAGTTTCGTTCTGGCTACACCTTC. It is translated as CASSHLGSGQFRSGYTF.

This rearrangement joins TRBV19 to TRBJ2-7; 8 bases are shared with TRBD2. The ends lost 9 bases at V and 7 bases at J; junction bases unmatched: 8. The CDR3 sequence is 12 residues long. Germline V gene lookup returns CDR1 LNHDA and CDR2 SQIVND (reference sequence). CDR3 in amino acids: CARPGGGEEQYF. For the CDR3, the DNA is TGTGCCAGACCGGGGGGGGGGGAAGAGCAGTACTTC.

This clonotype was seen ten or more times. The chain joins TRBV4-1 to TRBJ2-7; D may be TRBD1 (5 bases). This CDR3 is built from 15 residues. CDR1 and CDR2 (germline): MGHRA, YSYEKL. V dropped 1 base and J dropped 1 base, with 11 bases sitting between them. As DNA, the CDR3 is TGCGCCAGCAGCCAAGGTGGCGACAGTTCCTACGAGCAGTACTTC. This translates into CASSQGGDSSYEQYF.

This clonotype was seen a handful of times. V usage is TRBV24-1 and J usage is TRBJ1-2; D gene uncertain. Germline CDR1 and CDR2: KGHDR and SFDVKD. The CDR3 spans 13 residues. Trimming stripped 3 bases from V and 2 bases from J, with 6 bases between. This CDR3 is CATSDGGNYGYTF. The CDR3, as DNA: TGTGCCACCAGTGATGGAGGGAACTATGGCTACACCTTC.

This clonotype showed up just a few times. The chain uses TRBV12-3 or TRBV12-4 and TRBJ1-4; 10 positions agree with TRBD1. This CDR3 comprises 13 residues. V was pared by 4 bases and J by 8 bases, with 1 base of the junction left unmatched. CDR3 in amino acids: CASSWDRGEKLFF. The DNA of the CDR3 is TGTGCCAGCAGTTGGGACAGGGGCGAAAAACTGTTTTTT.

This chain links TRBV10-1 with TRBJ1-2; weak D call: TRBD1 (5 bases). From germline, CDR1 is WNHNN and CDR2 SYGVQD (reference sequence). CDR3 length: 14 amino acids. V lost 3 bases, J lost 2 bases, and 10 bases lay in between. CDR3 nucleotide sequence: TGCGCCAGCAGTGATGGAGGGGTCAACTATGGCTACACCTTC. Encoded protein: CASSDGGVNYGYTF.

This clonotype was detected many times. This chain connects TRBV6-5 to TRBJ1-2, with TRBD1 identical over 7 bases. Unmatched junction bases numbered 14, after V lost 7 bases and J lost 6 bases. The CDR3 runs 15 residues. Germline CDR1 is MNHEY and CDR2 is SVGAGI. The CDR3, as DNA: TGTGCCAGCACTCTATACGGGGAGGGGGCGGATGGCTACACCTTC. Residues: CASTLYGEGADGYTF.

Details on this clonotype: Its ends do not fully match the called genes, so a read error is possible. This chain connects TRBV6-5 to TRBJ2-1; no reliable D call. The germline V gene has CDR1 MNHEY and CDR2 SVGAGI. The CDR3 runs 14 residues. The CDR3 DNA reads as TGTGCCAGCAGTTACGAGGAGCCCTACGATGAGCAGTTCTTC. Translated: CASSYEEPYDEQFF.

This clonotype has only a few counts. The chain recombines TRBV20-1 with TRBJ2-7; TRBD1 might be the D (6 bases). The V end was cut by 2 bases, the J end by 3 bases, with 8 bases between. CDR1 and CDR2 (germline): DFQATT, SNEGSKA (reference sequence). The CDR3 loop spans 12 amino acids. This chain's CDR3 is CSARQGLYEQYF. The CDR3 nucleotides read TGCAGTGCTAGACAGGGGCTCTACGAGCAGTACTTC.

At least ten counts were recorded for this clonotype. The chain is built from TRBV3-1 and TRBJ2-1; 7 bases line up with TRBD2. Germline lookup yields CDR1 LGHDT and CDR2 YNNKEL (reference sequence). V gave up 6 bases and J gave up 4 bases; unmatched junction bases: 6. CDR3 length: 14 residues. The CDR3, as DNA: TGTGCCAGCAGATCTAGCGGATCTTACAATGAGCAGTTCTTC. Its translation is CASRSSGSYNEQFF.

Remarks on this clonotype: The junction and the germline gene differ at one end; a read error may be behind it. The V and J genes are TRBV7-3 and TRBJ2-1; 8 nucleotides match TRBD1. Germline V lookup: CDR1 SGHTA, CDR2 FQGTGA. CDR3 length equals 16 residues. CDR3 protein: CASISTTGTGGDERFF. Written as DNA, the CDR3 is TGTGCCAGCATCTCTACCACCGGGACAGGAGGAGATGAGCGGTTCTTC.

This rearrangement joins TRBV20-1 to TRBJ1-6; possible D gene TRBD1, 5 bases. This CDR3 region has 13 residues. V was cut by 6 bases and J by 6 bases, with 12 bases left in between. Germline CDR1 and CDR2: DFQATT and SNEGSKA (reference sequence). As DNA, the CDR3 is TGCAGTGCGCCGACAGATTTTAATTCACCCCTCCACTTT. Translated, it gives CSAPTDFNSPLHF.

V and J are TRBV20-1 and TRBJ2-1; 12 positions match TRBD2. The CDR3 has 17 amino acids. Germline assignment: CDR1 DFQATT and CDR2 SNEGSKA (reference sequence). Unmatched junction bases numbered 10, after V lost 2 bases and J lost 5 bases. CDR3 sequence reads: CSARSWTSGTWNNEQFF. CDR3 coding DNA: TGCAGTGCTAGATCTTGGACTAGCGGGACGTGGAACAATGAGCAGTTCTTC.

This clonotype occurred once. A much larger clone differs from this one at a single base, so this may be a read error. The rearrangement uses TRBV20-1 and TRBJ1-1; D call uncertain. The CDR3 consists of 14 residues. The germline CDR1 and CDR2 sequences are DFQATT and SNEGSKA (reference sequence). V was cut by 2 bases and J by 1 base, with 11 bases left in between. The CDR3 nucleotides are TGCAGTGCTAGACTCCCCTCACAGAACACTGAAGCTTTCTTT. It encodes CSARLPSQNTEAFF.

With respect to this clonotype: A junction boundary mismatches the germline segment, possibly from a read error. The chain is built from TRBV10-3 and TRBJ2-1, with 13 bases aligning to TRBD2. Germline CDR1 reads ENHRY; CDR2 reads SYGVKD. The CDR3 extends over 17 amino acids. The CDR3 here is CASSGQELAGGSNEQFF. The CDR3 DNA sequence: TGTGCCAGCAGTGGCCAAGAACTAGCGGGGGGGAGCAATGAGCAGTTCTTC.

V and J are TRBV7-3 and TRBJ2-7; TRBD2 matches 12 bases. V lost 0 bases and J lost 4; bases outside the gene matches: 4. The CDR3 length is 16 residues. Germline CDR1 reads SGHTA; CDR2 reads FQGTGA. CDR3: CASSLTGLAGGYEQYF. The CDR3 bases are TGTGCCAGCAGCTTAACGGGGCTAGCGGGAGGGTACGAGCAGTACTTC. The variable domain in full, with the rest retrieved from reference TRBV7-3 and TRBJ2-7, is GAGVSQTPSNKVTEKGKYVELRCDPISGHTALYWYRQSLGQGPEFLIYFQGTGAADDSGLPNDRFFAVRPEGSVSTLKIQRTERGDSAVYLCASSLTGLAGGYEQYFGPGTRLTVT.

This clonotype was seen repeatedly, ten times or more. The V gene is TRBV20-1, the J gene TRBJ2-1; D is undetermined. The CDR3 is 17 amino acids. Germline lookup yields CDR1 DFQATT and CDR2 SNEGSKA (reference sequence). The V gene lost 0 bases and the J gene lost 3 bases, with 18 bases spanning the gap. CDR3 in DNA: TGCAGTGCTAGAGATCAGAATGGTCACTATATCTACAATGAGCAGTTCTTC. Translation gives CSARDQNGHYIYNEQFF.

Only a few counts were recorded for this clonotype. The chain combines TRBV24-1 with TRBJ2-5; D gene uncertain. V lost 7 bases and J lost 7, with 0 bases in between. The CDR3 length is 8 residues. Germline V gene lookup returns CDR1 KGHDR and CDR2 SFDVKD. The CDR3 DNA is TGTGCCACCAGGACCCAGTACTTC. It is translated as CATRTQYF.

In the case of this clonotype: It may be a read error: a sequence one base away is much more abundant. The chain couples TRBV4-1 to TRBJ1-1, with D perhaps TRBD1 (5 bases). The ends were cut back, 1 base at V and 1 base at J, with 16 bases in the middle. In germline, CDR1 is MGHRA, CDR2 YSYEKL. The CDR3 is 17 amino acids. The CDR3 nucleotides are TGCGCCAGCAGCCAAGGTTGGGCAGGGAGGGCGAACACTGAAGCTTTCTTT. Translation: CASSQGWAGRANTEAFF.

V usage is TRBV5-1 and J usage is TRBJ1-2, with D maybe TRBD1 (5 bases). The CDR3 consists of 14 residues. CDR1 and CDR2 (germline): SGHRS, YFSETQ. Trimming pared 0 bases from V and 10 bases from J, leaving 16 bases between. This chain's CDR3 is CASSLDGTTSYYTF. Written as DNA, the CDR3 is TGCGCCAGCAGCTTGGACGGGACTACGTCCTACTACACCTTC.

This clonotype appeared many times. The chain joins TRBV14 to TRBJ1-1; D gene ambiguous. Germline values: CDR1 SGHDN, CDR2 FVKESK. This CDR3 has 13 amino acids. The ends were cut back, 0 bases at V and 8 bases at J, with 10 bases in the middle. CDR3 loop: CASSQEFGNEAFF. DNA of the CDR3: TGTGCCAGCAGCCAAGAGTTTGGAAACGAAGCTTTCTTT.

In this sample, this clonotype turned up many times. The chain is built from TRBV6-5 and TRBJ2-5; D remains unclear. Deletions cut 0 bases from V and 5 bases from J, with 7 bases between. This CDR3 has 13 residues. Germline CDR1 MNHEY, CDR2 SVGAGI. Here the CDR3 reads CASSYSGWETQYF. Written as DNA, the CDR3 is TGTGCCAGCAGTTACTCAGGGTGGGAGACCCAGTACTTC.

CDR3 loop: CSARSGTSNQPQHF. The CDR3 bases are TGCAGTGCTAGATCGGGGACGAGCAATCAGCCCCAGCATTTT. The chain employs TRBV20-1 and TRBJ1-5; the D gene is possibly TRBD1 (5 bases). The germline V and J ends were trimmed by 2 bases and 1 base, with 9 bases remaining between them. This CDR3 has 14 residues. Germline values: CDR1 DFQATT, CDR2 SNEGSKA (reference sequence).

The V call is TRBV4-1, the J call TRBJ1-4; TRBD1 might be the D (5 bases). This CDR3 is built from 20 residues. V shed 1 base and J shed 11 bases, with 32 bases lying between them. In germline, CDR1 is MGHRA, CDR2 YSYEKL. The CDR3 sequence: CASSQGRYTGAPLMPLKLFF. CDR3 nucleotides: TGCGCCAGCAGCCAAGGGAGATATACCGGGGCTCCCTTAATGCCGTTGAAACTGTTTTTT.

This rearrangement joins TRBV29-1 to TRBJ1-2; 10 bases are a match to TRBD1. There are 14 residues in the CDR3. V lost 2 bases, J lost 4 bases, and 4 bases stayed unmatched. The germline gives CDR1 SQVTM, CDR2 ANQGSEA. In DNA form, the CDR3 reads TGCAGCGTTGAAAGGGGACAGGGGAGCTATGGCTACACCTTC. Translation: CSVERGQGSYGYTF.

The rearrangement joins TRBV7-6 to TRBJ1-5, with TRBD1 as a possible D gene (5 bases). V gave up 5 bases and J gave up 7 bases, with 18 bases separating them. The CDR3 contains 15 residues. In germline, CDR1 is SGHVS, CDR2 FNYEAQ. The CDR3 DNA sequence: TGTGCCAGCAGCCCCTCGGGGGGTCGGGGGCAGCCCCAGCATTTT. Amino acids: CASSPSGGRGQPQHF.

In this sample, this clonotype turned up many times. This chain joins TRBV19 and TRBJ1-5, with 10 bases fitting TRBD1. The V gene's germline CDR1 is LNHDA and CDR2 SQIVND (reference sequence). After removal of 7 bases from V and 4 bases from J, the junction contained 19 bases not matched to a gene. The CDR3 is 19 residues long. Here the CDR3 reads CASTNLRDRGTWGNQPQHF. As DNA, the CDR3 is TGTGCCAGTACCAACCTCCGGGACAGGGGCACCTGGGGGAATCAGCCCCAGCATTTT.

The table lists this clonotype with many counts. The chain uses TRBV25-1 and TRBJ1-4; no definite D call. Germline V gene data show CDR1 as MGHDK and CDR2 as SYGVNS. The length of the CDR3 is 16 residues. Trimming pared 4 bases from V and 0 bases from J, leaving 12 bases between. The CDR3 nucleotides are TGTGCCAGCAGTGGGGCTATCGGCGCAACTAATGAAAAACTGTTTTTT. Translated, it gives CASSGAIGATNEKLFF.

J is TRBJ2-2 and V is TRBV6-5; D gene ambiguous. The CDR3 is 14 amino acids. Looked up from germline, CDR1 is MNHEY and CDR2 is SVGAGI. Trimming stripped 1 base from V and 1 base from J, with 4 bases between. DNA for the CDR3: TGTGCCAGCAGTTACTTAATGAACACCGGGGAGCTGTTTTTT. This gives the protein CASSYLMNTGELFF.

The chain employs TRBV28 and TRBJ2-2; D possibly corresponds to TRBD2 (7 bases). The CDR3 is 14 amino acids. Germline V gives CDR1 MDHEN, CDR2 SYDVKM. Deletions cut 8 bases from V and 1 base from J, with 11 bases between. The CDR3 protein is CASWGGQNTGELFF. The CDR3 DNA reads as TGTGCCAGCTGGGGGGGGCAGAACACCGGGGAGCTGTTTTTT.